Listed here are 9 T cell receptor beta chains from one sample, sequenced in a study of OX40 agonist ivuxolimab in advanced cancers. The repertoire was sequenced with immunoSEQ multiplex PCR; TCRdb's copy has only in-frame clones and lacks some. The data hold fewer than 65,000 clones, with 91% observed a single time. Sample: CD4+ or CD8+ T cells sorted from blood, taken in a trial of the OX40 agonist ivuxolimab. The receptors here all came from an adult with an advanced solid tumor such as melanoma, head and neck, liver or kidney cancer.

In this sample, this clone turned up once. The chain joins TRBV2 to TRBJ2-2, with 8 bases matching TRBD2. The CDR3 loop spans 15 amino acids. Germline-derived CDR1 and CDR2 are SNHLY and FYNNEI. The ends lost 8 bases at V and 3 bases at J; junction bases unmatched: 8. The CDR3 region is CASDSGGLDTGELFF. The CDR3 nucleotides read TGTGCCAGCGATTCGGGGGGGCTGGACACCGGGGAGCTGTTTTTT.

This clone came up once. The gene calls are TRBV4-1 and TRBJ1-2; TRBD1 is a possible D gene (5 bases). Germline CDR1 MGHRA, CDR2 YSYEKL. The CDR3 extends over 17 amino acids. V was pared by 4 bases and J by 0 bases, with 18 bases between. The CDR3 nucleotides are TGCGCCAGCAGCCCTTATAACCGCTTGGGGGCTAACTATGGCTACACCTTC. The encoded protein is CASSPYNRLGANYGYTF.

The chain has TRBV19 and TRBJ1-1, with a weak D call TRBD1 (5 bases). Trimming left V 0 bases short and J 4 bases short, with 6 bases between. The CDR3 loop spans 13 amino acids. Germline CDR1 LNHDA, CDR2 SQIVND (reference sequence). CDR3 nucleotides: TGTGCCAGTAGTATAGATGGGGGCACTGAAGCTTTCTTT. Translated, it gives CASSIDGGTEAFF.

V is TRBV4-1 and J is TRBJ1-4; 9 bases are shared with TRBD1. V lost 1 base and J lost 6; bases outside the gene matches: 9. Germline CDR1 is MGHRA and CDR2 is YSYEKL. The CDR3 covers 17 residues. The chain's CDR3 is CASSQGTHRDRDEKLFF. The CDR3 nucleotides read TGCGCCAGCAGCCAAGGGACCCACCGGGACAGGGATGAAAAACTGTTTTTT.

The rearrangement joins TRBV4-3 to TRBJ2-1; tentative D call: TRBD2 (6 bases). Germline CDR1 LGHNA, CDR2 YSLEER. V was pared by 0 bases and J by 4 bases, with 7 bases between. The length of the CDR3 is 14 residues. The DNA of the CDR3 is TGCGCCAGCAGCCAAGACCTAGCGTACAATGAGCAGTTCTTC. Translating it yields CASSQDLAYNEQFF.

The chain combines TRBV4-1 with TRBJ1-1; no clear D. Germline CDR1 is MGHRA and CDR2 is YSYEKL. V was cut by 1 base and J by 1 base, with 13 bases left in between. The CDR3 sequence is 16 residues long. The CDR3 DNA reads TGCGCCAGCAGCCAAGGACCTAGCCTGTGGAACACTGAAGCTTTCTTT. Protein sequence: CASSQGPSLWNTEAFF.

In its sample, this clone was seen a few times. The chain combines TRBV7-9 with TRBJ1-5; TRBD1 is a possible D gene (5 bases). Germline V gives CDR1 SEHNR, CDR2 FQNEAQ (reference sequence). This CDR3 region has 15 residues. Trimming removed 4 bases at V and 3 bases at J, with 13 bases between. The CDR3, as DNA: TGTGCCAGCAGCTGGGGGGAGGCCGACAATCAGCCCCAGCATTTT. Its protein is CASSWGEADNQPQHF.

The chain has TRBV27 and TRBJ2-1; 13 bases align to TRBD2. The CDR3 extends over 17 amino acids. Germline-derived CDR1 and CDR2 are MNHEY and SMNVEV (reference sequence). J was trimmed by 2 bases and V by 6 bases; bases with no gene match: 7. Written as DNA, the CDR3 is TGTGCCAGCAGCCTGACTAGCGGGGGGCCTACCTACAATGAGCAGTTCTTC. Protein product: CASSLTSGGPTYNEQFF.

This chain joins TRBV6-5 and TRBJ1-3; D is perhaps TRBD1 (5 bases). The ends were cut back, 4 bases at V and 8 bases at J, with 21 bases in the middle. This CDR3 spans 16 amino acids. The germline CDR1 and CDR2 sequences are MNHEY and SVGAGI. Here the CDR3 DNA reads TGTGCCAGCAGTTCGTTTTGGGGACCGAGGGTAGACACCATATATTTT. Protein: CASSSFWGPRVDTIYF.